The 27 T cell receptor beta chains below come from one sample, sequenced in a study of T cells in Graves' hyperthyroidism and ophthalmopathy. Authors of the study amplified TCR beta CDR3 regions from RNA transcripts. HTBI primers were used for first-round RT-PCR of the TCR CDR3. MiXCR was run by TCRdb on the multiplex PCR reads, yielding one entry per CDR3 protein. This table has around 500,000 distinct CDR3 sequences, around 14% appearing once. The sequenced sample was blood. These receptors were obtained from a woman in her late teens or twenties with Graves' hyperthyroidism.

V and J are TRBV20-1 and TRBJ2-5; 10 nucleotides agree with TRBD2. Germline loops: CDR1 DFQATT, CDR2 SNEGSKA (reference sequence). This CDR3 spans 15 amino acids. The V segment lost 3 bases and the J segment 4 bases; nucleotides outside the gene matches: 8. The CDR3 sequence: CSASSGRARGETQYF. CDR3 DNA: TGCAGTGCTAGCAGCGGGAGGGCCCGGGGAGAGACCCAGTACTTC.

This clonotype was recorded many times. The chain employs TRBV12-3 or TRBV12-4 and TRBJ1-5, with a tentative D call TRBD1 (5 bases). Between the trimmed V and J ends, which lost 3 bases and 4 bases, there was a span of 7 bases. This CDR3 is 13 amino acids long. CDR3 residues: CASSLGQNQPQHF. CDR3 sequence (DNA): TGTGCCAGCAGTTTGGGGCAGAATCAGCCCCAGCATTTT.

This clonotype was seen at least ten times. The J gene is TRBJ1-1, the V gene TRBV19, with TRBD1 matching 7 bases. Trimming cost V 5 bases and J 5 bases; bases outside gene matches: 11. CDR3 size: 15 residues. Per germline, CDR1 LNHDA and CDR2 SQIVND (reference sequence). CDR3 protein: CASSAGTGVGTEAFF. The DNA of the CDR3 is TGTGCCAGTAGTGCCGGAACAGGGGTGGGGACTGAAGCTTTCTTT.

This clonotype was observed a handful of times. The rearrangement links TRBV4-2 to TRBJ2-7; 7 nucleotides match TRBD1. Trimming removed 1 base from V and 3 bases from J; junction bases left unmatched: 9. Germline loops: CDR1 LGHNA, CDR2 YNFKEQ. The CDR3 has 16 amino acids. The CDR3 DNA follows: TGTGCCAGCAGCCAAGGAACAGGGGACCTTATCTACGAGCAGTACTTC. Protein product: CASSQGTGDLIYEQYF.

This clonotype came up a few times. This rearrangement joins TRBV7-2 to TRBJ2-3; D not resolved. With 1 base removed from V and 7 bases from J, the gap between germline ends came to 9 bases. CDR1 is SGHTA, CDR2 FQGNSA, per germline. The CDR3 extends over 13 amino acids. CDR3: CASSLGGVNTQYF. The CDR3 nucleotides are TGTGCCAGCAGCTTAGGTGGAGTTAATACGCAGTATTTT.

This clonotype was detected many times. The V and J genes are TRBV20-1 and TRBJ1-1; D is possibly TRBD1 (5 bases). CDR3 length: 13 residues. Germline CDR1 DFQATT, CDR2 SNEGSKA (reference sequence). Trimming took off 4 bases at V and 5 bases at J, with 14 bases between the two ends. The CDR3 coding sequence is TGCAGTGCTAACCACGGGGGGAGGACTGAAGCTTTCTTT. Translated, it gives CSANHGGRTEAFF.

The chain has TRBV12-3 or TRBV12-4 and TRBJ2-3; D may be TRBD1 or TRBD2 (5 bases each). The CDR3 is made up of 16 amino acids. Trimming pared 4 bases from V and 1 base from J, leaving 15 bases between. The CDR3 protein is CASSSGTTTGTDTQYF. The CDR3 DNA sequence: TGTGCCAGCAGTTCCGGGACGACGACGGGCACAGATACGCAGTATTTT.

This clonotype was recorded at least ten times. The chain couples TRBV30 to TRBJ1-4; no clear D gene. V was clipped by 4 bases and J by 6 bases, with 9 bases between them. CDR3 size: 12 residues. The germline CDR1 and CDR2 sequences are GTSNPN and SVGIG (reference sequence). The CDR3 is CAWKRGDEKLFF. CDR3 DNA: TGTGCCTGGAAACGCGGGGATGAAAAACTGTTTTTT.

This clonotype was observed many times. This sequence joins TRBV19 and TRBJ2-1; possibly TRBD1 for D (5 bases). Germline CDR1 and CDR2: LNHDA and SQIVND (reference sequence). The CDR3 contains 15 residues. V lost 4 bases to trimming and J lost 8 bases, with 18 bases between them. The chain's CDR3 is CASSKGRAARDEQFF. CDR3 sequence (DNA): TGTGCCAGTAGTAAAGGCCGGGCGGCCAGGGATGAGCAGTTCTTC.

This clonotype was counted between two and nine times. The chain combines TRBV5-5 with TRBJ1-4, with unresolved D. This CDR3 is built from 13 residues. CDR1 SGHKS and CDR2 YYEKEE come from the germline V gene (reference sequence). V gave up 4 bases and J gave up 4 bases, with 8 bases separating them. The CDR3 coding sequence is TGTGCCAGCAGCCCCGCGGGTAATGAAAAACTGTTTTTT. It encodes CASSPAGNEKLFF.

In this sample, this clonotype turned up many times. The rearrangement uses TRBV11-2 and TRBJ2-2; TRBD2 aligns across 9 bases. CDR3 size: 16 residues. The ends lost 6 bases at V and 3 bases at J; junction bases unmatched: 8. Germline V gene sequence: CDR1 SGHAT, CDR2 FQNNGV. The DNA of the CDR3 is TGTGCCAGCAGGTTTAGCGGGAGAATAGACACCGGGGAGCTGTTTTTT. Translation gives CASRFSGRIDTGELFF.

The sample holds many counts of this clonotype. The chain carries TRBV11-2 and TRBJ2-1, with 9 bases matching TRBD2. Trimming removed 2 bases from V and 3 bases from J; junction bases left unmatched: 2. Germline values: CDR1 SGHAT, CDR2 FQNNGV. The CDR3 has 15 amino acids. CDR3 bases: TGTGCCAGCAGCTTACTAGCGGGAAACTACAATGAGCAGTTCTTC. Its translation: CASSLLAGNYNEQFF.

This clonotype appeared a few times. CDR3 nucleotides: TGTGCCAGCAGTTTTAGGGGTGGGGGCACAGATACGCAGTATTTT. It specifies CASSFRGGGTDTQYF. The gene calls are TRBV12-3 or TRBV12-4 and TRBJ2-3, with a possible D match to TRBD1 (5 bases). Deletions cut 3 bases from V and 1 base from J, with 11 bases between. This CDR3 is 15 amino acids long.

V is TRBV5-1 and J is TRBJ2-7; 8 positions match TRBD1. Germline loops: CDR1 SGHRS, CDR2 YFSETQ. This CDR3 region has 15 residues. The J segment lost 6 bases and the V segment lost 0 bases, leaving 8 bases of the junction unmatched. This CDR3 is CASSLETGVVLEQYF. In nucleotides, the CDR3 is TGCGCCAGCAGCTTGGAGACAGGGGTTGTGCTCGAGCAGTACTTC. Full variable domain (remainder filled in from reference TRBV5-1 and TRBJ2-7): KAGVTQTPRYLIKTRGQQVTLSCSPISGHRSVSWYQQTPGQGLQFLFEYFSETQRNKGNFPGRFSGRQFSNSRSEMNVSTLELGDSALYLCASSLETGVVLEQYFGPGTRLTVT.

This clonotype is a singleton in its sample. The junction departs from germline at one end; a sequencing error may be responsible. The chain recombines TRBV19 with TRBJ2-1, with 10 bases lining up with TRBD1. The germline gives CDR1 LNHDA, CDR2 SQIVND (reference sequence). This CDR3 has 15 residues. CDR3 nucleotide sequence: TGTGCCAGTAGTAGCCGGGACAGGGGCATCCATGAGCGGTTCTTC. Amino acid sequence: CASSSRDRGIHERFF.

This clonotype was seen a few times. The chain employs TRBV7-9 and TRBJ2-2, with 7 bases matching TRBD1. The CDR3 has 18 amino acids. Looked up from germline, CDR1 is SEHNR and CDR2 is FQNEAQ (reference sequence). Losses at the gene ends were 2 bases for V and 4 bases for J; bases not matched to a gene: 13. The CDR3 DNA sequence: TGTGCCAGCAGCTTAAGACCCCCGGGACAGACACCCACCGGGGAGCTGTTTTTT. It codes for CASSLRPPGQTPTGELFF.

This clonotype was observed at least ten times. The chain recombines TRBV5-1 with TRBJ2-1, with 13 bases lining up with TRBD2. CDR1 and CDR2 from the germline V gene are SGHRS and YFSETQ. Trimming cost V 0 bases and J 0 bases; bases outside gene matches: 0. This CDR3 has 17 amino acids. CDR3 sequence reads: CASSLGTSGSSYNEQFF. The CDR3 nucleotides are TGCGCCAGCAGCTTGGGGACTAGCGGGAGCTCCTACAATGAGCAGTTCTTC.

This clonotype was seen many times. The chain combines TRBV18 with TRBJ1-3, with D possibly TRBD1 on 6 matching bases. The CDR3 covers 15 residues. V lost 5 bases and J 5 bases, leaving 16 bases between the germline ends. Germline V gene sequence: CDR1 KGHSH, CDR2 LQKENI. CDR3 in DNA: TGTGCCAGCTCAATAGCGACAGGAAATCGAAACACCATATATTTT. As protein: CASSIATGNRNTIYF.

This clonotype was observed at least ten times. This chain uses TRBV5-8 with TRBJ2-3; tentative D call: TRBD2 (5 bases). V dropped 5 bases and J dropped 3 bases, with 13 bases sitting between them. Germline V gene lookup returns CDR1 SGHTS and CDR2 YDEGEE. This CDR3 spans 14 amino acids. The CDR3 reads CASRSGLVTDTQYF. The CDR3 DNA reads as TGTGCCAGCAGATCAGGACTTGTAACAGATACGCAGTATTTT.

Ten or more counts support this clonotype. The rearrangement uses TRBV12-3 or TRBV12-4 and TRBJ2-5, with TRBD2 identical over 13 bases. V lost 6 bases, J lost 7 bases, and 5 bases stayed unmatched. The CDR3 consists of 14 residues. Here the CDR3 reads CASRTGLAGATQYF. DNA for the CDR3: TGTGCCAGCAGAACTGGACTAGCGGGAGCGACCCAGTACTTC.

The V call is TRBV9, the J call TRBJ2-7; D call uncertain. Germline-derived CDR1 and CDR2 are SGDLS and YYNGEE. V lost 0 bases and J lost 1, with 11 bases in between. There are 15 residues in the CDR3. The CDR3 loop reads CASSVAATASYEQYF. The CDR3 DNA reads as TGTGCCAGCAGCGTAGCCGCCACAGCTTCCTACGAGCAGTACTTC.

In its sample, this clonotype was seen many times. The chain couples TRBV7-8 to TRBJ2-5; D is possibly TRBD2 (5 bases). V lost 2 bases and J lost 4, with 8 bases in between. The CDR3 loop spans 13 amino acids. Germline loops: CDR1 SGHVS, CDR2 FQNEAQ. In DNA, the CDR3 is TGTGCCAGCAGCTTAAGGACTTTAGAGACCCAGTACTTC. It encodes CASSLRTLETQYF.

This clonotype has ten or more counts. The chain carries TRBV13 and TRBJ1-2; possible D gene TRBD1, 5 bases. The ends were cut back, 5 bases at V and 5 bases at J, with 9 bases in the middle. This CDR3 comprises 12 residues. Germline-derived CDR1 and CDR2 are PRHDT and FYEKMQ (reference sequence). CDR3 sequence (DNA): TGTGCCAGCAGCCGAGAGGGGTATGGCTACACCTTC. Protein product: CASSREGYGYTF.

This clonotype showed up just a few times. The rearrangement joins TRBV7-3 to TRBJ1-1, with 7 bases matching TRBD1. CDR1 is SGHTA, CDR2 FQGTGA, per germline. V lost 5 bases and J lost 2; bases outside the gene matches: 5. The CDR3 sequence is 14 residues long. CDR3 DNA sequence: TGTGCCAGCAGCCGAGGACAGGCCAACACTGAAGCTTTCTTT. Protein product: CASSRGQANTEAFF.

Many counts were recorded for this clonotype. The chain is built from TRBV27 and TRBJ1-4; possible D gene TRBD1, 5 bases. This CDR3 has 14 residues. The germline V and J ends were trimmed by 4 bases and 8 bases, with 14 bases remaining between them. Germline CDR1 is MNHEY and CDR2 is SMNVEV (reference sequence). This CDR3 reads CASSSGLRREKLFF. As DNA, the CDR3 is TGTGCCAGCAGTTCGGGGCTTCGGAGGGAAAAACTGTTTTTT.

The J gene is TRBJ2-6, the V gene TRBV2; D gene ambiguous. Trimming took off 10 bases at V and 3 bases at J, with 4 bases between the two ends. This CDR3 is built from 11 residues. CDR1 SNHLY and CDR2 FYNNEI come from the germline V gene. For the CDR3, the DNA is TGTGCCACCCGTGGGGCCAACGTCCTGACTTTC. Protein: CATRGANVLTF. Filled out from reference TRBV2 and TRBJ2-6, the complete variable domain reads EPEVTQTPSHQVTQMGQEVILRCVPISNHLYFYWYRQILGQKVEFLVSFYNNEISEKSEIFDDQFSVERPDGSNFTLKIRSTKLEDSAMYFCATRGANVLTFGAGSRLTVL.

This clonotype was recorded at least ten times. In this CDR3 the conserved last residue, phenylalanine or tryptophan, is missing, so a read error is likely. The rearrangement uses TRBV11-2 and TRBJ1-1, with 7 bases lining up with TRBD1. From germline, CDR1 is SGHAT and CDR2 FQNNGV. V lost 1 base and J lost 7; bases outside the gene matches: 15. The CDR3 sequence is 17 residues long. As DNA, the CDR3 is TGTGCCAGCAGCTTAGGTTCCTCTTTCCGGGCAGGGGGTGAAGCTTTCCTT. It yields the protein CASSLGSSFRAGGEAFL.